This TCR beta chain derives from a study of regulatory and conventional T cells in RAG deficiency. The CDR3 is 13 amino acids. V was clipped by 6 bases and J by 7 bases, with 16 bases between them. Germline CDR1 MNHEY, CDR2 SVGAGI. This clone was detected only once. The antigen is not known. Blood CD4+ CD25-high CD127-low regulatory T cells supplied the genomic DNA template. Assay used: immunoSEQ multiplex PCR; TCRdb lists only in-frame clones, some missing. Of over 8,000 clones listed, roughly 90% were seen once; the top ten hold 1% to 1.5%. Study-wide findings and caveats: Omenn syndrome and CID/AS patients had 80 to 100-fold fewer unique Treg TCR beta sequences, versus about 10-fold elsewhere.

These data also featured in a second study, about regulatory T cells. That report adds: The primer mix had 52 TRBV and 13 TRBJ primers. In patients, unique TRB V-J pairs were restricted and V/J usage skewed, especially in Tregs.

The chain employs TRBV6-5 and TRBJ2-7; possibly TRBD2 for D (6 bases). The sample consisted of Tregs sorted from blood. This clonotype was obtained from a human donor in good health. This CDR3 is CASSYGGRVEQYF. For the CDR3, the DNA is TGTGCCAGCAGCTACGGGGGTCGGGTTGAGCAGTACTTC.